This T cell receptor (beta chain) is drawn from a study of CD8 T cells in Susac syndrome. RNA was extracted with the RNeasy kit, and a quantity of about 0.45 to 1 ug was reverse transcribed using random hexamers. TCRdb called the immunoSEQ multiplex PCR reads again in MiXCR, with one record for every CDR3 protein. The repertoire consists of fewer than 300,000 distinct CDR3 sequences, with 70% to 90% occurring once and the leading ten covering over 0.095%. Notes on the study in general: The study recognized that the number of individuals in its TCR sequencing and HLA analysis was relatively small.

Comments on this clonotype: The antigen is undetermined.

Unmatched junction bases numbered 14, after V lost 5 bases and J lost 8 bases. The CDR3 is 16 amino acids. Per the germline V gene, CDR1 is LNHNV and CDR2 is YYDKDF (reference sequence). The sequence was obtained from a human donor with multiple sclerosis. The V gene is TRBV15, the J gene TRBJ1-4; TRBD1 aligns across 7 bases. The source material was CD8+ T cells from PBMCs. Here the CDR3 reads CATSAPGQPSKEKLFF. The CDR3 DNA follows: TGTGCCACCAGCGCACCGGGACAGCCCTCCAAAGAAAAACTGTTTTTT.